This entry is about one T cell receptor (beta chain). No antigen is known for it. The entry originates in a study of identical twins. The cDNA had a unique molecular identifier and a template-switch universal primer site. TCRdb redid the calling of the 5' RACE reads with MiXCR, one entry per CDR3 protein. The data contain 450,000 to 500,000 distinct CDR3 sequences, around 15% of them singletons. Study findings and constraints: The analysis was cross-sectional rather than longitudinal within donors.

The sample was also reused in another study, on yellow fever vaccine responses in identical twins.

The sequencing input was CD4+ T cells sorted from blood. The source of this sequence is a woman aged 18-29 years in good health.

The CDR3 loop is CASSYGLAGDYQQFF. For the CDR3, the DNA is TGTGCCAGCAGTTATGGACTAGCGGGAGATTATCAGCAGTTCTTC. This chain joins TRBV7-9 and TRBJ2-1, with 13 bases lining up with TRBD2. This CDR3 comprises 15 residues. Germline V lookup: CDR1 SEHNR, CDR2 FQNEAQ (reference sequence). V was clipped by 6 bases and J by 11 bases; unmatched bases: 10.